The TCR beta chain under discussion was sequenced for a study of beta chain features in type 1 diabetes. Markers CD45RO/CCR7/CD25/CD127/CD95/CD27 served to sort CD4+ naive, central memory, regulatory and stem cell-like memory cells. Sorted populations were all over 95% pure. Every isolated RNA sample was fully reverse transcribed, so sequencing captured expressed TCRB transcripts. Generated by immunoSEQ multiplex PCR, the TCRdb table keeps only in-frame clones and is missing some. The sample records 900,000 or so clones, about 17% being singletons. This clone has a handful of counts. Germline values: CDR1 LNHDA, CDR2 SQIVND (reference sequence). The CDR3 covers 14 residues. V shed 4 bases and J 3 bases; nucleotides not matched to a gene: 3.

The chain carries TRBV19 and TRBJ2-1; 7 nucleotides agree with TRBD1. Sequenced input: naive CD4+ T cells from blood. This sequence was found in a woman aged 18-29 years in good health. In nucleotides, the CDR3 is TGTGCCAGTAGTACCAGGACAGGCTACAATGAGCAGTTCTTC. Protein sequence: CASSTRTGYNEQFF.